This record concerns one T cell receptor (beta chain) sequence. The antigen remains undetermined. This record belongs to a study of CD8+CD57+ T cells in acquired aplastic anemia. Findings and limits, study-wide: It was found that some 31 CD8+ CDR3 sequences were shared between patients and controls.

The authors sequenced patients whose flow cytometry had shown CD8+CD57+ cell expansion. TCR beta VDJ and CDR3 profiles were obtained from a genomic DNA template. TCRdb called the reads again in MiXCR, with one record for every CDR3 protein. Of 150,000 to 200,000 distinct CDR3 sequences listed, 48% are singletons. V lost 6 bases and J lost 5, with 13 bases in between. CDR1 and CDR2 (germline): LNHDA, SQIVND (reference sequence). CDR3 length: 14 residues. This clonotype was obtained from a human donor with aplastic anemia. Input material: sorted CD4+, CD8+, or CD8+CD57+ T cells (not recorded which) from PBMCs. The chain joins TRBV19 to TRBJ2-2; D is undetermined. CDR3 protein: CASSESIITGELFF. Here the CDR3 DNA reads TGTGCCAGTAGCGAGTCAATAATAACCGGGGAGCTGTTTTTT. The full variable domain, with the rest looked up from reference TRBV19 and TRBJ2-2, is DGGITQSPKYLFRKEGQNVTLSCEQNLNHDAMYWYRQDPGQGLRLIYYSQIVNDFQKGDIAEGYSVSREKKESFPLTVTSAQKNPTAFYLCASSESIITGELFFGEGSRLTVL.